This T cell receptor beta chain was documented in a study of early T cells in non-severe SARS-CoV-2 infection. General study points: Reliance on VDJdb matching favored anti-spike CD8 responses; private and CD4 specificities were missed.

Ten or more counts support this clonotype. Its cognate antigen is unknown. With V trimmed by 0 bases and J by 2 bases, 4 bases remained unmatched. CDR3 length equals 15 residues. CDR1 GTSNPN and CDR2 SVGIG come from the germline V gene (reference sequence). TCRdb processed the 5' RACE reads anew with MiXCR; each CDR3 protein has one entry. The sample holds around 37,000 distinct CDR3 sequences, 8% to 9.5% seen once. V gene TRBV30 combines with J gene TRBJ2-7; 10 nucleotides match TRBD1. The source is an adult who was a healthcare worker with PCR-confirmed SARS-CoV-2 infection or an uninfected control (not recorded which). Sequencing was done on a sample of whole blood. CDR3 residues: CAWSVRDRGTYEQYF. CDR3 nucleotides: TGTGCCTGGAGTGTAAGGGACAGGGGCACCTACGAGCAGTACTTC.